This entry concerns a single TCR beta chain. Its target is not known. J was trimmed by 7 bases and V by 6 bases; bases with no gene match: 10. The CDR3 covers 14 residues. Looked up from germline, CDR1 is MNHEY and CDR2 is SMNVEV (reference sequence). Selected pancreatic ductal adenocarcinoma patients had undergone surgery without neoadjuvant therapy. This sample stems from a study of T cells in pancreatic ductal adenocarcinoma. Clones were sequenced by immunoSEQ multiplex PCR, and TCRdb holds only the in-frame ones, with some missing. Of roughly 100,000 clones in the sample, roughly 96% are singletons; the top ten hold roughly 3%. Whole-study findings and limits: Unique clonotypes were approximately 8-fold more numerous in blood than in tumor. The resected cohort was biased toward the minority with early-stage disease.

The source of this sequence is a human donor with pancreatic ductal adenocarcinoma. The chain recombines TRBV27 with TRBJ2-7, with TRBD1 matching over 9 bases. The material sequenced was PBMCs. The CDR3: CASRNPGQGGEQYF. The CDR3 DNA reads TGTGCCAGCAGGAATCCGGGACAGGGAGGGGAGCAGTACTTC.